This TCR beta chain was captured by sequencing in a study of human T cells and chemical hapten exposure. General observations from the study: Alopecia affected the donors, so their immune response may differ from healthy people's.

The CDR3 length is 15 residues. V was cut by 5 bases and J by 2 bases, with 12 bases left in between. Germline CDR1 reads MDHEN; CDR2 reads SYDVKM. This clonotype is medium-sized in the sample. Its antigen is not known. Stated time point: patch test 1, 2 weeks after DPC sensitization. The treatment here: therapeutic diphenylcyclopropenone sensitization with weekly scalp DPC. The total RNA was obtained from whole blood that was not fractionated. Authors' analysis steps: Sample-level TCR yields exhibited a median of about 96,000, with a range of about 23,224 to 700,000. MiXCR was run by TCRdb on the RACE reads, yielding one entry per CDR3 protein. These V and J calls originate from TCRdb's pipeline instead of the authors' own analysis. The table has tens of thousands of distinct CDR3 sequences, roughly 6.4% seen once.

This TCR derives from a woman aged 25 to 39 with alopecia areata. Some clones in this sample may be carry-over from other donors' samples. The starting material was whole blood, obtained in connection with sensitization to the hapten diphenylcyclopropenone (DPC). The rearrangement links TRBV28 to TRBJ2-2; D call uncertain. The CDR3 is CASSDNLENTGELFF. For the CDR3, the DNA is TGTGCCAGCAGTGACAATCTGGAAAACACCGGGGAGCTGTTTTTT.